This T cell receptor (beta chain) was retrieved from a study of OX40 agonist ivuxolimab in advanced cancers. Baseline, cycle 4 day 1, and cycle 7 day 1 were the blood sampling points. This clone was observed once. Profiling relied on immunoSEQ multiplex PCR, and the TCRdb table lists in-frame clones only, not all of them. The sample lists about 73,000 clones, approximately 83% occurring once. The source material was CD4+ or CD8+ T cells sorted from blood, sampled in a trial of the OX40 agonist ivuxolimab. The source of this sequence is an adult with an advanced solid tumor such as melanoma, head and neck, liver or kidney cancer.

The CDR3 DNA follows: TGTGCCAGCAGCTTAGGACGGCAAGAGACCCAGTACTTC. This gives the protein CASSLGRQETQYF. V gene TRBV7-2 combines with J gene TRBJ2-5; D gene ambiguous. CDR3 length equals 13 residues. Germline values: CDR1 SGHTA, CDR2 FQGNSA. V was cut by 1 base and J by 2 bases, with 5 bases left in between.